One and the same sample provided the 2 T cell receptor beta chains below, sequenced in a study of cytomegalovirus exposure and HLA in healthy donors. 60 Vbeta and 13 Jbeta primers were used in PCR. Libraries were prepared by immunoSEQ multiplex PCR; TCRdb keeps only in-frame clonotypes and omits some of them. There are some 160,000 clones in the sample; approximately 86% occur only once, and about 2% lies in the top ten. The sample was PBMCs. The receptors come from a woman under 30 in good health and CMV-seronegative.

The V gene is TRBV28, the J gene TRBJ1-1, with D maybe TRBD1 (6 bases). Trimming took 4 bases from V and 4 from J, leaving 13 bases between them. In germline, CDR1 is MDHEN, CDR2 SYDVKM. This CDR3 comprises 14 residues. The DNA for the CDR3 is TGTGCCAGCAGTTGGGGAGGGGGGGGCACTGAAGCTTTCTTT. Amino acids: CASSWGGGGTEAFF.

V and J are TRBV27 and TRBJ1-1; the match to TRBD1 covers 8 bases. Germline trimming cut 7 bases from V and 1 base from J; bases unmatched to any gene: 8. This CDR3 is 15 amino acids long. Germline CDR1 reads MNHEY; CDR2 reads SMNVEV (reference sequence). The CDR3 DNA reads as TGTGCCAGCATCGGGACAGGCGGGGGGAACACTGAAGCTTTCTTT. Protein product: CASIGTGGGNTEAFF.